The present TCR beta chain was sequenced within a study of blood T cell repertoires in COVID-19. CDR1 and CDR2 (germline): SEHNR, FQNEAQ (reference sequence). This CDR3 comprises 15 residues. V was cut by 0 bases and J by 4 bases, with 12 bases left in between. Produced via immunoSEQ multiplex PCR; TCRdb's table is partial and in-frame only. In the table there are around 53,000 clones, 77% of which are singletons. This clonotype was sampled from a man in his 70s with active or convalescent COVID-19. V and J are TRBV7-9 and TRBJ1-2; D remains unclear. The sequencing input was peripheral blood. This CDR3 is CASSLAGGSGYGYTF. In DNA, the CDR3 is TGTGCCAGCAGCTTAGCGGGAGGGAGCGGCTATGGCTACACCTTC.